This paragraph reports one TCR beta chain. The source of the sample is a study of T cell responses to AZD1222 COVID-19 vaccine. The CDR3 is 14 residues long. Germline CDR1 SGHAT, CDR2 FQNNGV. V lost 2 bases to trimming and J lost 4 bases, with 11 bases between them. Using immunoSEQ multiplex PCR, the repertoire was profiled, and TCRdb retains in-frame clones only, with some absent. The data show around 100,000 clones, with 89% seen just once and roughly a sixth held by the top ten. This chain uses TRBV11-2 with TRBJ1-2; TRBD1 is a possible D gene (6 bases). The TCR sequence derives from an adult in good health. The specimen was peripheral blood, collected on day 0 of AZD1222 vaccination. CDR3 sequence: CASSLPRTAYGYTF. CDR3 sequence (DNA): TGTGCCAGCAGCTTACCTCGGACAGCCTATGGCTACACCTTC.